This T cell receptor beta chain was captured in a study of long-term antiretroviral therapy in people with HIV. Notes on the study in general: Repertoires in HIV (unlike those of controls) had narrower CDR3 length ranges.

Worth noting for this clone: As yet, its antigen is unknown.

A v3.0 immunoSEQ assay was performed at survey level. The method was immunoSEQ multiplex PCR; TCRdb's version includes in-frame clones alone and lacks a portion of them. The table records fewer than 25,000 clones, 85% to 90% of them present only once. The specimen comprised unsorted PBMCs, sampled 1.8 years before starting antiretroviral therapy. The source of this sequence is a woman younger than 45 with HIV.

The CDR3 sequence is CASSEDEDSPLHF. CDR3 nucleotides: TGTGCCAGCAGTGAAGACGAGGATTCACCCCTCCACTTT. The chain joins TRBV6-1 to TRBJ1-6; D remains ambiguous. The CDR3 covers 13 residues. Germline-derived CDR1 and CDR2 are MNHNS and SASEGT. V was cut by 1 base and J by 8 bases, with 6 bases left in between.